This is a list of T cell receptor beta chains from one sample in a study of cytomegalovirus exposure and HLA in healthy donors. Libraries were prepared by immunoSEQ multiplex PCR; TCRdb keeps only in-frame clonotypes and omits some of them. The sample has about 150,000 clones, 65% to 85% seen once. Source material: PBMCs. These receptors came from a young man in good health and CMV-seronegative. The CDR3 runs from the conserved cysteine through the conserved F or W. The D gene is left open where the match is weak. Not every row has a clone size; where given, it reads once, few, many or a size class.

v_call	j_call	clone_size	d_call	cdr3_aa	cdr3_nt
TRBV27	TRBJ2-5	-	TRBD1	CASSYGTGRETQYF	TGTGCCAGCAGTTATGGGACAGGCCGCGAGACCCAGTACTTC
TRBV19	TRBJ2-2	-	-	CASSPPDIGELFF	TGTGCCAGTAGTCCCCCAGACATCGGGGAGCTGTTTTTT
TRBV10-3	TRBJ2-5	-	TRBD2	CAITPGGSGGQETQYF	TGTGCCATCACCCCCGGAGGGAGCGGGGGCCAAGAGACCCAGTACTTC
TRBV28	TRBJ1-6	-	TRBD1	CASSSTGTGESPLHF	TGTGCCAGCAGTTCGACCGGGACAGGGGAATCACCCCTCCACTTT
TRBV5-1	TRBJ2-6	few	-	CASSLAFTGQGPHSGANGLTF	TGCGCCAGCAGCTTGGCGTTTACTGGGCAGGGGCCCCACTCTGGGGCCAACGGCCTGACTTTC
TRBV4-1	TRBJ1-2	-	-	CASSQDQQGYGYTF	TGCGCCAGCAGCCAAGATCAACAGGGATATGGCTACACCTTC
TRBV2	TRBJ2-5	-	-	CASSEVRIETQYF	TGTGCCAGCAGTGAAGTCAGGATAGAGACCCAGTACTTC
TRBV18	TRBJ1-5	-	-	CASSPNSQGGGNQPQHF	TGTGCCAGCTCACCAAATTCACAAGGGGGAGGCAATCAGCCCCAGCATTTT
TRBV2	TRBJ2-5	-	TRBD2	CASTSGEGETQYF	TGTGCCAGCACCAGCGGGGAGGGAGAGACCCAGTACTTC
TRBV7-3	TRBJ1-1	once	-	CASSPYEVPNTEAFF	TGTGCCAGCAGCCCCTATGAGGTACCGAACACTGAAGCTTTCTTT
TRBV7-9	TRBJ1-2	-	-	CSSSLANWRGAGYGYTF	TGTTCCAGCAGCTTAGCCAATTGGAGGGGCGCAGGTTATGGCTACACCTTC
TRBV19	TRBJ1-2	-	TRBD1	CASSSYGTGDGYTF	TGTGCCAGTAGTAGCTACGGGACAGGGGATGGCTACACCTTC
TRBV7-9	TRBJ1-3	-	TRBD1	CASSFTGAGNTIYF	TGTGCCAGCAGCTTCACAGGGGCTGGAAACACCATATATTTT
TRBV18	TRBJ2-1	-	TRBD2	CASSPPGGGAYNEQFF	TGTGCCAGCTCACCACCGGGCGGGGGGGCCTACAATGAGCAGTTCTTC
TRBV7-2	TRBJ1-6	-	TRBD1	CASSLAGQGVSPLHF	TGTGCCAGCAGCTTAGCGGGACAGGGGGTTTCACCCCTCCACTTT
TRBV6-1	TRBJ2-1	-	TRBD1	CASSEIGTGGYNEQFF	TGTGCCAGCAGTGAAATCGGGACAGGGGGCTACAATGAGCAGTTCTTC
TRBV5-4	TRBJ2-3	once	TRBD2	CASSLTSGGTDTQYF	TGTGCCAGCAGCTTGACTAGCGGGGGGACAGATACGCAGTATTTT
TRBV5-6	TRBJ2-1	once	-	CASSLAGGLLDNEQFF	TGTGCCAGCAGCTTGGCCGGGGGACTTCTGGACAATGAGCAGTTCTTC
TRBV15	TRBJ1-1	-	TRBD1	CATTGVVNTEAFF	TGTGCCACTACAGGGGTCGTGAACACTGAAGCTTTCTTT
TRBV5-4	TRBJ1-1	few	-	CASGGTEAFF	TGTGCCAGCGGGGGGACTGAAGCTTTCTTT
TRBV4-2	TRBJ2-3	-	TRBD1	CASRGQGETDTQYF	TGTGCCAGCAGGGGACAGGGGGAAACAGATACGCAGTATTTT
TRBV11-3	TRBJ2-7	-	-	CASSLTTGSYEQYF	TGTGCCAGCAGCTTAACGACAGGCTCCTACGAGCAGTACTTC
TRBV5-8	TRBJ1-2	-	TRBD1	CASSLMVGGSDYTF	TGTGCCAGCAGCTTGATGGTAGGGGGCTCTGACTACACCTTC
TRBV14	TRBJ1-6	-	TRBD1	CASSQVTGGIRDSPLHF	TGTGCCAGCAGCCAAGTCACAGGGGGCATTCGGGATTCACCCCTCCACTTT
TRBV5-1	TRBJ1-2	-	TRBD1	CASSLLWDSLNYGYTF	TGCGCCAGCAGCTTGTTGTGGGACAGCCTGAACTATGGCTACACCTTC
TRBV4-3	TRBJ2-1	once	-	CASSQGSRVGEQFF	TGCGCCAGCAGCCAAGGGTCCAGGGTGGGTGAGCAGTTCTTC
TRBV2	TRBJ1-6	once	-	CARGGVDSYNSPLHF	TGTGCCAGGGGAGGGGTAGATTCCTATAATTCACCCCTCCACTTT
TRBV6-6	TRBJ2-1	few	TRBD2	CASRGGRGLAGNEQFF	TGTGCCAGCAGGGGCGGTCGGGGACTAGCGGGAAATGAGCAGTTCTTC
TRBV6-5	TRBJ1-6	-	-	CASSPEGGNNSPLHF	TGTGCCAGCAGCCCGGAGGGAGGGAATAATTCACCCCTCCACTTT
TRBV10-3	TRBJ2-3	-	TRBD2	CAIAPGGLYTDTQYF	TGTGCCATCGCCCCGGGGGGGCTTTACACAGATACGCAGTATTTT
TRBV5-1	TRBJ2-7	-	-	CASSSPDIYEQYF	TGCGCCAGCAGCTCGCCCGACATTTACGAGCAGTACTTC
TRBV7-6	TRBJ2-5	-	-	CASSIQETQYF	TGTGCCAGCAGCATACAAGAGACCCAGTACTTC
TRBV7-9	TRBJ2-1	few	TRBD1	CASSFQGASYNEQFF	TGTGCCAGCAGCTTCCAGGGGGCCTCCTACAATGAGCAGTTCTTC
TRBV6-5	TRBJ1-1	few	-	CASRPGVRGDTEAFF	TGTGCCAGCAGGCCGGGGGTGAGGGGTGATACTGAAGCTTTCTTT
TRBV7-9	TRBJ1-1	-	-	CASSLGQGIKAFF	TGTGCCAGCAGCTTAGGCCAGGGGATCAAAGCTTTCTTT
TRBV21-1	TRBJ2-6	few	-	CASSKGYRGSGANVLTF	TGTGCCAGCAGCAAAGGGTACAGGGGGTCTGGGGCCAACGTCCTGACTTTC
TRBV5-6	TRBJ2-1	-	TRBD1	CASSDRGPYNEQFF	TGTGCCAGCAGCGACAGGGGCCCCTACAATGAGCAGTTCTTC
TRBV7-9	TRBJ1-1	-	-	CASSLVGSMNTEAFF	TGTGCCAGCAGCTTGGTAGGGAGCATGAACACTGAAGCTTTCTTT
TRBV5-4	TRBJ2-3	once	TRBD2	CASSGGGPFTDTQYF	TGTGCCAGCAGCGGCGGGGGTCCCTTCACAGATACGCAGTATTTT
TRBV19	TRBJ2-7	-	TRBD1	CASSVAGTGQTYEQYF	TGTGCCAGTAGTGTCGCCGGGACAGGGCAAACCTACGAGCAGTACTTC
TRBV6-5	TRBJ1-6	-	-	CASSWGRIIGNSPLHF	TGTGCCAGCAGTTGGGGCAGGATAATTGGGAATTCACCCCTCCACTTT
TRBV6-1	TRBJ2-2	-	-	CASSDVGWTANTGELFF	TGTGCCAGCAGTGACGTCGGCTGGACAGCCAACACCGGGGAGCTGTTTTTT
TRBV28	TRBJ1-2	once	TRBD1	CASRTGGAEYGYTF	TGTGCCAGCAGGACAGGGGGCGCTGAGTATGGCTACACCTTC
TRBV4-3	TRBJ2-7	-	-	CASSQDWGSESYEQYF	TGCGCCAGCAGCCAAGATTGGGGCTCTGAGTCCTACGAGCAGTACTTC
TRBV10-3	TRBJ2-7	-	-	CAITGDSYEQYF	TGTGCCATCACCGGGGACTCCTACGAGCAGTACTTC
TRBV6-1	TRBJ2-3	-	-	CASSEAWEGTDTQYF	TGTGCCAGCAGTGAAGCGTGGGAGGGCACAGATACGCAGTATTTT
TRBV13	TRBJ2-5	-	-	CASSWETGETQYF	TGTGCCAGCAGCTGGGAGACCGGGGAGACCCAGTACTTC
TRBV19	TRBJ2-7	-	-	CASSILVGIATYEQYF	TGTGCCAGTAGTATTTTGGTGGGGATAGCGACATACGAGCAGTACTTC
TRBV6-6	TRBJ1-5	-	-	CASTQGDQPQHF	TGTGCCAGCACGCAGGGTGACCAGCCCCAGCATTTT
TRBV2	TRBJ2-1	-	TRBD2	CASSGSGGAETGLYNEQFF	TGTGCCAGCAGTGGTAGCGGGGGGGCCGAAACGGGGTTGTACAATGAGCAGTTCTTC
TRBV6-4	TRBJ1-2	-	TRBD1	CASSEGTGVNYGYTF	TGTGCCAGCAGTGAAGGGACAGGGGTTAACTATGGCTACACCTTC
TRBV11-2	TRBJ1-2	-	-	CASTPSISPLYGYTF	TGTGCCAGCACCCCGAGCATTAGCCCCTTATATGGCTACACCTTC
TRBV5-1	TRBJ1-2	-	-	CASSLDRAGGDYGYTF	TGCGCCAGCAGCTTGGACAGGGCTGGGGGGGACTATGGCTACACCTTC
TRBV9	TRBJ2-7	-	TRBD2	CASSVGGGLNEQYF	TGTGCCAGCAGCGTAGGGGGAGGGCTAAACGAGCAGTACTTC
TRBV7-8	TRBJ1-2	-	-	CASSQSRSFGGYTF	TGTGCCAGCAGCCAATCCCGCAGTTTTGGTGGCTACACCTTC